The source of this T cell receptor beta chain is a study of blood T cell repertoires in COVID-19. Overall study context: Some COVID-19 samples were acute and others convalescent; all came from the United States, Italy and Spain. The cDNA or gDNA used as material had been derived from T cells, B-cell-depleted T cells, or PBMCs.

Authors' data handling: Reference gene primer amplification yielded estimated nucleated cell counts. Profiling relied on immunoSEQ multiplex PCR, and the TCRdb table lists in-frame clones only, not all of them. That table supplies the V and J calls and clone size; D and trimming were determined from the DNA. The data contain roughly 200,000 clones, around 86% of them singletons. Germline CDR1 SGDLS, CDR2 YYNGEE. The CDR3 consists of 17 residues. V gave up 4 bases and J gave up 0 bases, with 14 bases separating them. Seattle enrolled patients during active infection and tracked them longitudinally. This clonotype originated in a woman aged 45-60 years with COVID-19, enrolled during active disease. Sequencing input: peripheral blood. J is TRBJ1-6 and V is TRBV9, with D possibly matching TRBD1 (6 bases). The CDR3 DNA reads as TGTGCCAGCAGCCCGGGGGGAGGGGGCTCCTATAATTCACCCCTCCACTTT. Translating it yields CASSPGGGGSYNSPLHF.